Listed here are 23 T cell receptor beta chains from one sample, sequenced in a study of beta chain features in type 1 diabetes (dated by TCRdb to 2017 to 2018). The library was built by means of the immunoSEQ multiplex PCR assay. The High Capacity cDNA Reverse Transcription Kit was used to reverse transcribe all of the isolated RNA, meaning that expressed TCRB transcripts were what got sequenced. Not all clones reach the TCRdb copy of this immuneACCESS table, which keeps in-frame sequences only. Checked studies attribute under half of the gap to unresolved V genes and leave the rest unexplained. The sample table shows about 240,000 clones, and approximately 15% are seen once. 0.015% to 0.02% of the sample lies in the top ten. Summary of the overall study and its limitations: In all four CD4+ subsets, TCRB CDR3 length was moderately but significantly shorter in type 1 diabetes patients.

Antigen specificity for these receptors is unknown. Sequences were obtained from naive CD4+ T cells from blood. The cell subset or site label for this specimen denotes: true naive CD4+ T cells. These receptors originate from a young man with type 1 diabetes.

DNA of the CDR3: TGCGCCAGCAGCTTGGAGGGACTGACCTACGAGCAGTACTTC. This codes for CASSLEGLTYEQYF. V gene TRBV5-1 combines with J gene TRBJ2-7, with D possibly TRBD2 on 6 matching bases. Trimming took off 0 bases at V and 2 bases at J, with 9 bases between the two ends. The CDR3 consists of 14 residues. The germline CDR1 and CDR2 sequences are SGHRS and YFSETQ.

In this sample, this clone turned up a few times. V is TRBV4-1 and J is TRBJ2-7, with 9 bases that match TRBD1. The junction had 9 bases not matched to a gene; V was cut back by 6 bases and J by 3 bases. CDR1 is MGHRA and CDR2 is YSYEKL in the germline V gene. The CDR3 loop spans 15 amino acids. CDR3 amino acids: CASRKGPGQGYEQYF. As DNA, the CDR3 is TGCGCCAGCAGAAAGGGACCGGGACAGGGCTACGAGCAGTACTTC.

This clone was detected only a few times. The genes are TRBV2 and TRBJ2-5, with TRBD1 as a possible D gene (6 bases). Germline assignment: CDR1 SNHLY and CDR2 FYNNEI. CDR3 length equals 13 residues. V lost 2 bases, J lost 4 bases, and 8 bases lay in between. CDR3 DNA sequence: TGTGCCAGCAGTGAACAGGGGCGAGAGACCCAGTACTTC. It specifies CASSEQGRETQYF.

The rearrangement uses TRBV6-6 and TRBJ2-1, with 9 bases aligning to TRBD2. The ends lost 2 bases at V and 9 bases at J; junction bases unmatched: 8. The CDR3 totals 15 residues. CDR1 and CDR2 from the germline V gene are MNHNY and SVGAGI (reference sequence). CDR3 sequence reads: CASSYGASGVGEQFF. The DNA for the CDR3 is TGTGCCAGCAGTTACGGGGCTAGCGGGGTTGGTGAGCAGTTCTTC.

The rearrangement links TRBV5-1 to TRBJ2-7, with 7 bases identical to TRBD1. J gave up 6 bases and V 4 bases, and 10 bases lay outside the gene matches. The germline gives CDR1 SGHRS, CDR2 YFSETQ. The CDR3 is 14 residues long. CDR3 protein: CASSPSGGVGEQYF. CDR3 bases: TGCGCCAGCAGCCCCTCAGGGGGAGTCGGCGAGCAGTACTTC.

This chain joins TRBV28 and TRBJ1-4; TRBD1 agrees at 7 bases. V was clipped by 6 bases and J by 3 bases; unmatched bases: 4. This CDR3 spans 14 amino acids. The germline V gene encodes CDR1 MDHEN and CDR2 SYDVKM. The CDR3 sequence is CASSSGTANEKLFF. The CDR3 DNA sequence: TGTGCCAGCAGCTCCGGGACAGCTAATGAAAAACTGTTTTTT.

The chain uses TRBV30 and TRBJ2-7; D remains unclear. Germline-derived CDR1 and CDR2 are GTSNPN and SVGIG (reference sequence). The CDR3 is 11 residues long. V was clipped by 2 bases and J by 5 bases, with 7 bases between them. The CDR3 nucleotides are TGTGCCTGGAGTACACGAAACGAGCAGTACTTC. This codes for CAWSTRNEQYF. The complete variable domain, with remaining parts taken from reference TRBV30 and TRBJ2-7, reads SQTIHQWPATLVQPVGSPLSLECTVEGTSNPNLYWYRQAAGRGLQLLFYSVGIGQISSEVPQNLSASRPQDRQFILSSKKLLLSDSGFYLCAWSTRNEQYFGPGTRLTVT.

J is TRBJ1-2 and V is TRBV5-1; 10 bases are shared with TRBD1. CDR1 and CDR2 (germline): SGHRS, YFSETQ. There are 14 residues in the CDR3. The ends lost 4 bases at V and 4 bases at J; junction bases unmatched: 4. CDR3 residues: CASSPGQGGYGYTF. The CDR3 DNA reads TGCGCCAGCAGCCCCGGACAGGGGGGCTATGGCTACACCTTC.

This clone was observed a few times. The chain carries TRBV30 and TRBJ1-2; the match to TRBD1 covers 7 bases. V shed 2 bases, J shed 10 bases, and the junction held 13 bases outside the gene matches. Germline V gene sequence: CDR1 GTSNPN, CDR2 SVGIG (reference sequence). The CDR3 sequence is 14 residues long. CDR3 coding DNA: TGTGCCTGGAGTAAAGGACAGGATTCCGGCCCCTACACCTTC. Translating it yields CAWSKGQDSGPYTF.

This chain connects TRBV11-2 to TRBJ1-1; tentative D call: TRBD1 (5 bases). V was cut by 2 bases and J by 5 bases, with 15 bases left in between. Germline loops: CDR1 SGHAT, CDR2 FQNNGV. This CDR3 is 15 amino acids long. CDR3 sequence: CASSLRPGTSTEAFF. CDR3 nucleotide sequence: TGTGCCAGCAGCTTACGCCCGGGGACTTCTACTGAAGCTTTCTTT.

This clone turned up a few times. This chain joins TRBV18 and TRBJ1-1; 10 nucleotides align to TRBD1. From germline, CDR1 is KGHSH and CDR2 LQKENI. Losses at the gene ends were 4 bases for V and 4 bases for J; bases not matched to a gene: 0. The CDR3 is made up of 13 amino acids. CDR3: CASSRDRGTEAFF. CDR3 DNA: TGTGCCAGCTCACGGGACAGGGGCACTGAAGCTTTCTTT. Combining the CDR3 with reference TRBV18 and TRBJ1-1 gives the whole variable domain NAGVMQNPRHLVRRRGQEARLRCSPMKGHSHVYWYRQLPEEGLKFMVYLQKENIIDESGMPKERFSAEFPKEGPSILRIQQVVRGDSAAYFCASSRDRGTEAFFGQGTRLTVV.

A few counts support this clone. J is TRBJ1-1 and V is TRBV29-1; weak D call: TRBD1 (6 bases). The CDR3 has 12 residues. Deletions cut 7 bases from V and 4 bases from J, with 13 bases between. CDR1 and CDR2 from the germline V gene are SQVTM and ANQGSEA. This CDR3 is CSGGGLITEAFF. DNA for the CDR3: TGCAGCGGGGGGGGGCTGATCACTGAAGCTTTCTTT.

This clone appeared a few times. The chain combines TRBV29-1 with TRBJ2-7; D is uncertain. The CDR3 is 12 amino acids. Germline CDR1 SQVTM, CDR2 ANQGSEA. V lost 0 bases to trimming and J lost 5 bases, with 8 bases between them. CDR3 in DNA: TGCAGCGTTGAAGATAACACCGACGAGCAGTACTTC. This gives the protein CSVEDNTDEQYF.

This clone was found a few times. The CDR3: CASSVRDRLYEQYF. CDR3 nucleotides: TGTGCCAGCAGCGTCCGGGACAGACTCTACGAGCAGTACTTC. J is TRBJ2-7 and V is TRBV5-4; 7 nucleotides align to TRBD1. Germline V gives CDR1 SGHNT, CDR2 YYREEE (reference sequence). V dropped 4 bases and J dropped 3; count of bases not matched to a gene: 7. The CDR3 runs to 14 residues.

This clone turned up a few times. The V gene is TRBV19, the J gene TRBJ2-6; 8 bases align to TRBD1. Germline V gene data show CDR1 as LNHDA and CDR2 as SQIVND (reference sequence). V trimming: 7 bases; J trimming: 0 bases; junction bases outside the gene matches: 8. The CDR3 loop spans 17 amino acids. The CDR3 protein is CASTSGDRFSGANVLTF. As DNA, the CDR3 is TGTGCCAGTACCTCCGGGGACAGGTTCTCTGGGGCCAACGTCCTGACTTTC.

This clone was counted only a few times. The V and J genes are TRBV6-1 and TRBJ2-7; D possibly corresponds to TRBD1 (5 bases). V shed 0 bases and J shed 0 bases, with 12 bases lying between them. This CDR3 has 16 residues. Germline assignment: CDR1 MNHNS and CDR2 SASEGT. CDR3 loop: CASSEASYRTSYEQYF. CDR3 nucleotide sequence: TGTGCCAGCAGTGAAGCGTCCTACAGGACCTCCTACGAGCAGTACTTC.

The V gene is TRBV5-1, the J gene TRBJ1-6; the match to TRBD1 covers 10 bases. Trimming took 2 bases from V and 8 from J; bases not matched to a gene: 4. This CDR3 is built from 15 residues. The V gene's germline CDR1 is SGHRS and CDR2 YFSETQ. The CDR3 region is CASSFNGQGDSPLHF. Here the CDR3 DNA reads TGCGCCAGCAGCTTTAACGGACAGGGGGATTCACCCCTCCACTTT. Full variable domain (rest looked up from reference TRBV5-1 and TRBJ1-6): KAGVTQTPRYLIKTRGQQVTLSCSPISGHRSVSWYQQTPGQGLQFLFEYFSETQRNKGNFPGRFSGRQFSNSRSEMNVSTLELGDSALYLCASSFNGQGDSPLHFGNGTRLTVT.

J is TRBJ1-2 and V is TRBV6-6; a weak D match, TRBD1 (6 bases). The germline gives CDR1 MNHNY, CDR2 SVGAGI (reference sequence). The V and J ends lost 11 bases and 4 bases respectively, with 11 bases between them. The CDR3 runs 11 residues. The CDR3 DNA follows: TGTGCCGCAGGGGTCCCCTATGGCTACACCTTC. It codes for CAAGVPYGYTF.

This clone was detected only a few times. The rearrangement uses TRBV9 and TRBJ2-7, with D possibly matching TRBD1 (6 bases). CDR3 size: 12 residues. Between the trimmed V and J ends, which lost 5 bases and 4 bases, there was a span of 10 bases. Germline CDR1 and CDR2: SGDLS and YYNGEE. CDR3: CASRDSPYEQYF. The CDR3 nucleotides read TGTGCCAGCAGGGACAGTCCTTACGAGCAGTACTTC.

In the case of this clone: Other DNA sequences in the sample encode the same CDR3. The rearrangement joins TRBV10-3 to TRBJ2-5, with D possibly TRBD1 on 5 matching bases. The CDR3 runs 13 residues. The germline gives CDR1 ENHRY, CDR2 SYGVKD. Deletions cut 3 bases from V and 1 base from J, with 6 bases between. CDR3 sequence: CAISEQVQETQYF. The CDR3 bases are TGTGCCATCAGTGAACAGGTCCAAGAGACCCAGTACTTC.

V is TRBV5-4 and J is TRBJ2-7; TRBD1 aligns across 8 bases. This CDR3 is 15 amino acids long. After removal of 0 bases from V and 4 bases from J, the junction contained 6 bases not matched to a gene. The germline V gene encodes CDR1 SGHNT and CDR2 YYREEE (reference sequence). Here the CDR3 reads CASSLEQGVSYEQYF. CDR3 in DNA: TGTGCCAGCAGCTTGGAACAGGGGGTTAGTTACGAGCAGTACTTC.

The V call is TRBV9, the J call TRBJ2-6; D might be TRBD2 (6 bases). V dropped 0 bases and J dropped 0 bases, with 13 bases sitting between them. From germline, CDR1 is SGDLS and CDR2 YYNGEE. This CDR3 spans 18 amino acids. The CDR3 protein is CASSVALSGDSGANVLTF. In DNA, the CDR3 is TGTGCCAGCAGCGTAGCTCTTTCGGGGGACTCTGGGGCCAACGTCCTGACTTTC. Variable domain in full (rest from reference TRBV9 and TRBJ2-6): DSGVTQTPKHLITATGQRVTLRCSPRSGDLSVYWYQQSLDQGLQFLIQYYNGEERAKGNILERFSAQQFPDLHSELNLSSLELGDSALYFCASSVALSGDSGANVLTFGAGSRLTVL.

The V gene is TRBV10-3, the J gene TRBJ2-7; D is ambiguous. CDR3 length equals 12 residues. Trimming removed 2 bases at V and 1 base at J, with 3 bases between. Germline V gene data show CDR1 as ENHRY and CDR2 as SYGVKD. CDR3 coding DNA: TGTGCCATCAGTGAGGCGTCCTACGAGCAGTACTTC. Translated, it gives CAISEASYEQYF.